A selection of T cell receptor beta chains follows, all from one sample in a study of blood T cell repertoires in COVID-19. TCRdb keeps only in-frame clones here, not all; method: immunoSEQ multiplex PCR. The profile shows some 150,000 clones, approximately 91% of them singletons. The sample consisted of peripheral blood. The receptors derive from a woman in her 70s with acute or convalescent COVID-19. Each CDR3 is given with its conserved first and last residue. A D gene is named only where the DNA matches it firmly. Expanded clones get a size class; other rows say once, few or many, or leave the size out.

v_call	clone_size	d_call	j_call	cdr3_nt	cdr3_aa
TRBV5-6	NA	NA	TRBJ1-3	TGTGCCAGCAGCTTTAGGGGACAAATCTCTGGAAACACCATATATTTT	CASSFRGQISGNTIYF
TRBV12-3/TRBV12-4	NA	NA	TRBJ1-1	TGTGCCAGCCGTCGGGAGAGCACTGAAGCTTTCTTT	CASRRESTEAFF
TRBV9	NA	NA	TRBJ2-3	TGTGCCAGCAGCGTAGAGGGGAACACAGATACGCAGTATTTT	CASSVEGNTDTQYF
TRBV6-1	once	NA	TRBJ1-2	TGTGCCAGCAGTGATTTGGGGGCTGGGTATGGCTACACCTTC	CASSDLGAGYGYTF
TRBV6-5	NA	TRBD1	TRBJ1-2	TGTGCCAGCAGTTACGGAGGACAGGGGAGGGTTGGCTACACCTTC	CASSYGGQGRVGYTF
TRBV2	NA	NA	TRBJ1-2	TGTGCCAGCAGTGCTCGCCGGGAATCGGGCGGCTACACCTTC	CASSARRESGGYTF
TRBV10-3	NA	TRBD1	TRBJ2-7	TGTGCCATCAGTGGGGGACAGGGAGGCCCCTACGAGCAGTACTTC	CAISGGQGGPYEQYF
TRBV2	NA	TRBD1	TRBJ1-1	TGTGCCAGCAGAGCACAGGGGGATGCTGAAGCTTTCTTT	CASRAQGDAEAFF
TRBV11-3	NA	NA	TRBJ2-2	TGTGCCAGCAGTTCCTCCGCGGGGCTCGGCGGGGAGCTGTTTTTT	CASSSSAGLGGELFF
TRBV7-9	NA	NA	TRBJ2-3	TGTGCCAGCAGCTTCCAGGGGCGGGCAGATACGCAGTATTTT	CASSFQGRADTQYF
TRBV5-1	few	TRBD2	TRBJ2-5	TGCGCCAGCAGCCTCCGACTAGCGGGGGGTAGAGAGACCCAGTACTTC	CASSLRLAGGRETQYF
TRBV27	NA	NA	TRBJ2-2	TGTGCCAACACAGGGCTGAACACCGGGGAGCTGTTTTTT	CANTGLNTGELFF
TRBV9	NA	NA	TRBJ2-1	TGTGCCAGCAGCGTATTCTGGGACTGGTCTCCTGAGCAGTTCTTC	CASSVFWDWSPEQFF
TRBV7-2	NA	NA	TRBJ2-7	TGTGCCAGCAGCTTTGGGACTGTGAGCTCCTACGAGCAGTACTTC	CASSFGTVSSYEQYF
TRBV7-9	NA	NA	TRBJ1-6	TGTGCCAGCAGCCCGATTTGGGGGGCCTATAATTCACCCCTCCACTTT	CASSPIWGAYNSPLHF
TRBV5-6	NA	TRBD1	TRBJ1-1	TGTGCCAGCAGCTTATCTTCAGGGGGCTTCCCTGAAGCTTTCTTT	CASSLSSGGFPEAFF
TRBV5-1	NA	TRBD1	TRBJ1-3	TGCGCCAGCAGCGAGGGACAGGCCTCTGGAAACACCATATATTTT	CASSEGQASGNTIYF
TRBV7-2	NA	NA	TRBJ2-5	TGTGCCAGCAGCCAAGGCAGGGCCCAAGAGACCCAGTACTTC	CASSQGRAQETQYF
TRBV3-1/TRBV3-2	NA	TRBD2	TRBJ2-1	TGTGCCAGCAGCCAAGTTAGACTAGCGGGGCCCCGGGGCAATGAGCAGTTCTTC	CASSQVRLAGPRGNEQFF
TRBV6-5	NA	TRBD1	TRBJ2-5	TGTGCCAGCGCCCACACCCCGGACAGGGTGGAGACCCAGTACTTC	CASAHTPDRVETQYF
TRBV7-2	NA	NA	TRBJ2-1	TGTGCCAGCAGCACCCAACTACTTCTTGACAATGAGCAGTTCTTC	CASSTQLLLDNEQFF
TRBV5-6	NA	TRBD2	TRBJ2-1	TGTGCCAGCAGCATACTAGCGGGGGGGACGAGCGATGAGCAGTTCTTC	CASSILAGGTSDEQFF
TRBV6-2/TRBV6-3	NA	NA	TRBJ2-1	TGTGCCAGCAGTTACTCGCGCAATGAGCAGTTCTTC	CASSYSRNEQFF
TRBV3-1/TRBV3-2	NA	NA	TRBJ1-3	TGTGCCAGCAGCCAAGGAGGCGGGTTGGCAGGGGCAAGAAACACCATATATTTT	CASSQGGGLAGARNTIYF
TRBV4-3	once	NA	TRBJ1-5	TGCGCCAGCAGCCCGATGTCAGGGGGCAATCAGCCCCAGCATTTT	CASSPMSGGNQPQHF
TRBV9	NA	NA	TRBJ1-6	TGTGCCAGCAGCCCTCGGGGGGGGCCGGTTGCCCTCCACTTT	CASSPRGGPVALHF
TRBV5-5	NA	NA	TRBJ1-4	TGTGCCAGCAGCTTCCCCAGTAATGAAAAACTGTTTTTT	CASSFPSNEKLFF
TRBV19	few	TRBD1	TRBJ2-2	TGTGCCAGTAGTCCCTCCTACAGGGGTGACACCGGGGAGCTGTTTTTT	CASSPSYRGDTGELFF
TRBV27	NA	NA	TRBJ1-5	TGTGCCAGCAGTTCCAGTCCCTATCAGCCCCAGCATTTT	CASSSSPYQPQHF
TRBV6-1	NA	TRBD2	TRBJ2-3	TGTGCCAGCAGTGATTACCGGGGGGGACGCACAGATACGCAGTATTTT	CASSDYRGGRTDTQYF
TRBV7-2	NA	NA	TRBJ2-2	TGTGCCAGCAGCTACGAAGACTGGAACACCGGGGAGCTGTTTTTT	CASSYEDWNTGELFF
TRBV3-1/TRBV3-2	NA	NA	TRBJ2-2	TGTGCCAGCAGTCTCACCGGGGAGCTGTTTTTT	CASSLTGELFF
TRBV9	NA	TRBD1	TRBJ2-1	TGTGCCAGCAGCATACGCGTTACAGGGGCGAATGAGCAGTTCTTC	CASSIRVTGANEQFF
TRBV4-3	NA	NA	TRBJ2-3	TGCGCCAGCAGCCAAGATCACGGGGGTTGGGCCCCCGATACGCAGTATTTT	CASSQDHGGWAPDTQYF
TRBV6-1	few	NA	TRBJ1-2	TGTGCCAGCAGTGACATTGGCTACACCTTC	CASSDIGYTF
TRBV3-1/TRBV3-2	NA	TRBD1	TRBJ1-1	TGTGCCAGCAGCCTACCACCCGGGACAGTTTCCGCTTTCTTT	CASSLPPGTVSAFF
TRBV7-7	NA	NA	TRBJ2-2	TGTGCTAGCAGCTTAGCTTCACTAGACACCGGGGAGCTGTTTTTT	CASSLASLDTGELFF
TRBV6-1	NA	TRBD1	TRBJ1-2	TGTGCCAGCAGTGACTACTGGACAGGCGACGGGGATGGCTACACCTTC	CASSDYWTGDGDGYTF
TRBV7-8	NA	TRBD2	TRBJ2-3	TGTGCCAGCAGCCCTTCCGGGACTAGTCGGATCACGCAGTATTTT	CASSPSGTSRITQYF
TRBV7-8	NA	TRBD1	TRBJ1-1	TGTGCCAGCAGCATCGGGACAGGGACAGCTGAAGCTTTCTTT	CASSIGTGTAEAFF
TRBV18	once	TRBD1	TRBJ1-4	TGTGCCAGCTCAACCGGGACAGCTTACACTAATGAAAAACTGTTTTTT	CASSTGTAYTNEKLFF
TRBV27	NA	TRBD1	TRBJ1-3	TGTGCCAGTCAAGACAGGGGGCTTGGTGGAAACACCATATATTTT	CASQDRGLGGNTIYF
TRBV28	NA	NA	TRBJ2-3	TGTGAATCTCGGGCAGGTGGGGGGTTGACAGATACGCAGTATTTT	CESRAGGGLTDTQYF
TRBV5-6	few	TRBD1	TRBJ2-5	TGTGCCAGCAGCCTAACCGTTGGACAGGAACCGTACCAAGAGACCCAGTACTTC	CASSLTVGQEPYQETQYF
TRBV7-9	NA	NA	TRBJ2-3	TGTGCCAGCAGCCCGACGGGAACTAGCACAGATACGCAGTATTTT	CASSPTGTSTDTQYF